This paragraph reports one T cell receptor (beta chain). Its cognate antigen is unknown. These data are taken from a study of cytomegalovirus exposure and HLA in healthy donors. Study-wide results and limits: The study found most TCR sequences rare, yet found some public TCRs in many donors.

Trimming stripped 3 bases from V and 7 bases from J, with 12 bases between. CDR3 length: 13 residues. Looked up from germline, CDR1 is LNHDA and CDR2 is SQIVND (reference sequence). The PCR contained 60 Vbeta and 13 Jbeta primers. Produced via immunoSEQ multiplex PCR; TCRdb's table is partial and in-frame only. The sample has some 160,000 clones, 60% to 80% seen once; the top ten hold about 2.4%. The sequence came from a man in his sixties in good health and CMV-seronegative. Specimen: PBMCs. V and J are TRBV19 and TRBJ1-2; a weak D match, TRBD1 (5 bases). The CDR3 sequence is CASSMRQGLGYTF. As DNA, the CDR3 is TGTGCCAGTAGTATGCGGCAGGGCCTTGGCTACACCTTC.